Listed below are T cell receptor beta chains from one sample, sequenced in a study of cytomegalovirus exposure and HLA in healthy donors. Profiled with immunoSEQ multiplex PCR; TCRdb holds only in-frame clones, not every one. Its table records 75,000 to 95,000 clones. Material for sequencing was PBMCs. These receptors all stem from a man younger than 45 in good health and CMV-seronegative. The CDR3 runs from the conserved cysteine through the conserved F or W. The D gene is left open where the match is weak.

J gene,V gene,D gene,CDR3 DNA,CDR3 protein
TRBJ2-3,TRBV5-1,.,TGCGCCAGCAGCTTCGAGAGCACAGATACGCAGTATTTT,CASSFESTDTQYF
TRBJ1-6,TRBV18,.,TGTGCCAGCTCACCAGGCACCGGGACGGGGGAGAATTCACCCCTCCACTTT,CASSPGTGTGENSPLHF
TRBJ1-2,TRBV5-4,TRBD1,TGTGCCAGCAGCTCCGGACAGGTGGATAACTATGGCTACACCTTC,CASSSGQVDNYGYTF
TRBJ2-7,TRBV6-5,TRBD1,TGTGCCAGCAGTCCCGGGACAGGGCACCACGAGCAGTACTTC,CASSPGTGHHEQYF
TRBJ1-2,TRBV5-1,TRBD1,TGCGCCAGCAGCTCTACAGGGGGCGATGGCTACACCTTC,CASSSTGGDGYTF
TRBJ2-5,TRBV7-6,TRBD1,TGTGCCAGCACCCTGGGGCAGGGGGTTGGAGAGACCCAGTACTTC,CASTLGQGVGETQYF
TRBJ2-7,TRBV4-3,TRBD2,TGCGCCAGCAGCCAAGATTACGGCGGGAGGGCGTACGAGCAGTACTTC,CASSQDYGGRAYEQYF
TRBJ1-5,TRBV12-5,.,TGTGCTAGTGGTTTGACAGGAAGGGGTCAGCCCCAGCATTTT,CASGLTGRGQPQHF
TRBJ2-5,TRBV9,TRBD1,TGTGCCAGCAGCCCTGGGACAGGAGAGACCCAGTACTTC,CASSPGTGETQYF
TRBJ2-3,TRBV2,.,TGTGCCAGCAACCGAGAGCGCAGCACAGATACGCAGTATTTT,CASNRERSTDTQYF
TRBJ2-3,TRBV10-3,TRBD2,TGTGCCATCAGTGAACTAGCGGGGAGGGATACGCAGTATTTT,CAISELAGRDTQYF
TRBJ2-7,TRBV18,.,TGTGCCAGCTCACCACTAGCCGGACCACTAGGAGAGCAGTACTTC,CASSPLAGPLGEQYF
TRBJ2-5,TRBV2,TRBD2,TGTGCCAGCAGCGCTAGCGGGGGGGATTTAGTGGGTGAGACCCAGTACTTC,CASSASGGDLVGETQYF
TRBJ2-3,TRBV5-1,.,TGCGCCAGCAGAGAACAGACGAGCACAGATACGCAGTATTTT,CASREQTSTDTQYF
TRBJ2-2,TRBV5-4,TRBD2,TGTGCCAGCAGCCGGACTAGCGGGGCCGGGGAGCTGTTTTTT,CASSRTSGAGELFF
TRBJ2-1,TRBV5-1,TRBD2,TGCGCCAGCAGCTTGGACGGCGGGGGGGGAAATGAGCAGTTCTTC,CASSLDGGGGNEQFF
TRBJ2-7,TRBV4-2,.,TGTGCCAGCAGCCAAGTCTACTCCGAGAGGGCGTACGAGCAGTACTTC,CASSQVYSERAYEQYF
TRBJ1-2,TRBV7-9,TRBD1,TGTGCCAGCAGCTTGGGACAGGGGAATTATGGCTACACCTTC,CASSLGQGNYGYTF
TRBJ2-7,TRBV2,TRBD2,TGTGCCAGCGGACTAGCGGGGGCCTACGAGCAGTACTTC,CASGLAGAYEQYF
TRBJ2-7,TRBV19,TRBD1,TGTGCCAGTAGTATAGATGCGGACAGGTTCTACGAGCAGTACTTC,CASSIDADRFYEQYF
TRBJ2-1,TRBV4-1,TRBD1,TGCGCCAGCAGCCAAGTTCAGGGGGCGCCCAATGAGCAGTTCTTC,CASSQVQGAPNEQFF
TRBJ1-1,TRBV4-2,.,TGTGCCAGCAGCCGTCTGGGGAGTGGTGAAGCTTTCTTT,CASSRLGSGEAFF
TRBJ1-5,TRBV27,.,TGTGCCAGCAGTTCAGGGGATAGCAATCAGCCCCAGCATTTT,CASSSGDSNQPQHF
TRBJ2-3,TRBV6-5,TRBD1,TGTGCCAGCAGCCAGGAGAGTCAGGGGGCAGATACGCAGTATTTT,CASSQESQGADTQYF
TRBJ2-1,TRBV19,.,TGTGCCAGTAGAGGAACGGGGGTCCTCTCCTACAATGAGCAGTTCTTC,CASRGTGVLSYNEQFF
TRBJ1-3,TRBV9,.,TGTGCCAGCAGCGCTACGTTCCCCCCGGGAAACACCATATATTTT,CASSATFPPGNTIYF
TRBJ1-1,TRBV29-1,.,TGCAGCGTCATGCGAGTCTTGAACACTGAAGCTTTCTTT,CSVMRVLNTEAFF
TRBJ2-7,TRBV4-1,.,TGCGCCAGCAGCCAAGAATCTCGCAGGGGCTACGAGCAGTACTTC,CASSQESRRGYEQYF
TRBJ2-7,TRBV6-5,.,TGTGCCAGCAGTTACGTTAAGGACAGCTCCTACGAGCAGTACTTC,CASSYVKDSSYEQYF
TRBJ2-7,TRBV7-8,TRBD2,TGTGCCAGCAGCCCAGGCCTAGCGGGGGATTACGAGCAGTACTTC,CASSPGLAGDYEQYF
TRBJ1-1,TRBV27,TRBD1,TGTGCCAGCAGTTTAATCGTAGGGACAGGCTATTCTGAAGCTTTCTTT,CASSLIVGTGYSEAFF
TRBJ2-7,TRBV27,.,TGTGCCAGCAGTTTATCGCTAAGCGGAACCTACGAGCAGTACTTC,CASSLSLSGTYEQYF
TRBJ2-6,TRBV4-3,TRBD1,TGCGCCAGCAGCCCCGGGACAGGGAAAGGTGGGGCCAACGTCCTGACTTTC,CASSPGTGKGGANVLTF
TRBJ1-1,TRBV29-1,.,TGCAGCGTTTCTAACAGGGATACTGAAGCTTTCTTT,CSVSNRDTEAFF
TRBJ2-7,TRBV6-1,.,TGTGCCAGCCGGCAAGGGGCCTCCTACGAGCAGTACTTC,CASRQGASYEQYF
TRBJ2-5,TRBV6-5,TRBD2,TGTGCCAGCAGTTACTCGTCGGGGGGGGTCGGGGAGACCCAGTACTTC,CASSYSSGGVGETQYF
TRBJ2-7,TRBV30,.,TGTGCCTGGAGTGTAGAGGACAACGAGCAGTACTTC,CAWSVEDNEQYF
TRBJ1-1,TRBV19,TRBD1,TGTGCCAGTAGTATGCGAAACAGGGGGGCGACTGAAGCTTTCTTT,CASSMRNRGATEAFF
TRBJ1-1,TRBV6-5,TRBD1,TGTGCCAGCAGCTGGGACAGGGGGACTGAAGCTTTCTTT,CASSWDRGTEAFF
TRBJ1-2,TRBV6-1,.,TGTGCCAGCAGTCCCCAGGGGCGTAACTATGGCTACACCTTC,CASSPQGRNYGYTF
TRBJ2-1,TRBV19,.,TGTGCCAGTAGCTCAGGGGAGTATTTGTACAATGAGCAGTTCTTC,CASSSGEYLYNEQFF
TRBJ2-1,TRBV15,TRBD2,TGTGCCACCAGCAGAGGGCTAGCGGGAGTAGCAGGCGAGCAGTTCTTC,CATSRGLAGVAGEQFF
TRBJ2-1,TRBV19,TRBD2,TGTGCCAGTAGAAAAGCGGGAGCGGGCTACAATGAGCAGTTCTTC,CASRKAGAGYNEQFF
TRBJ1-1,TRBV5-6,.,TGTGCCAGCAGCTTGGCCAGGGGAGATGAAGCTTTCTTT,CASSLARGDEAFF